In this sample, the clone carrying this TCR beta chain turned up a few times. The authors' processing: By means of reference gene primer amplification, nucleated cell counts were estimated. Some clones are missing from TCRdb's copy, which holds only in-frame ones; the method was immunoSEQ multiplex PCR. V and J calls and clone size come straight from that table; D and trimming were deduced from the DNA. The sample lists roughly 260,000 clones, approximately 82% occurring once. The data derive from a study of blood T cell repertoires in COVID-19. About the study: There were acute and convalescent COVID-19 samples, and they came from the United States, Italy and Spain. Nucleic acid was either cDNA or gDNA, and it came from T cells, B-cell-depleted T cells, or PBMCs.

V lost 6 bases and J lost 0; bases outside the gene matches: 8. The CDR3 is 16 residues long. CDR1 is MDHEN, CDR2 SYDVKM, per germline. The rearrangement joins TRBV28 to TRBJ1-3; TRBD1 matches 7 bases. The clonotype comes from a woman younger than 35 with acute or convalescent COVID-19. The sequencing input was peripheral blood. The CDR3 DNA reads TGTGCCAGCAGACCCCAAGGGACAGCCTCTGGAAACACCATATATTTT. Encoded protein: CASRPQGTASGNTIYF.